This passage covers 5 T cell receptor beta chains from one sample sequenced in a study of cytomegalovirus exposure and HLA in healthy donors. Clones were sequenced by immunoSEQ multiplex PCR, and TCRdb holds only the in-frame ones, with some missing. The table records approximately 220,000 clones, around 87% of them present only once. Source material: PBMCs. These receptors were collected from a man between 18 and 35 years old in good health and CMV-seronegative.

The CDR3 here is CASSQVAGGETQYF. CDR3 in DNA: TGCGCCAGCAGCCAAGTGGCAGGGGGGGAGACCCAGTACTTC. The chain recombines TRBV4-1 with TRBJ2-5; a possible D gene is TRBD1 (7 bases). This CDR3 has 14 amino acids. Germline V gene sequence: CDR1 MGHRA, CDR2 YSYEKL. V was clipped by 1 base and J by 5 bases, with 11 bases between them.

The J gene is TRBJ1-1, the V gene TRBV5-1, with D possibly being TRBD1 (5 bases). The CDR3 covers 13 residues. CDR1 is SGHRS, CDR2 YFSETQ, per germline. V was trimmed by 2 bases and J by 9 bases, leaving 14 bases between them. The CDR3 protein is CASSFSQGSQAFF. The CDR3 DNA sequence: TGCGCCAGCAGCTTCTCTCAGGGATCCCAAGCTTTCTTT.

J is TRBJ2-5 and V is TRBV29-1; D is possibly TRBD1 (6 bases). The CDR3 is made up of 12 amino acids. Trimming took off 6 bases at V and 1 base at J, with 9 bases between the two ends. Germline V gene data show CDR1 as SQVTM and CDR2 as ANQGSEA. The DNA for the CDR3 is TGCAGCGTCTCCAGGGGCCAAGAGACCCAGTACTTC. The encoded protein is CSVSRGQETQYF.

J is TRBJ2-5 and V is TRBV5-1; D is possibly TRBD1 (6 bases). Per germline, CDR1 SGHRS and CDR2 YFSETQ. The germline V and J ends were trimmed by 4 bases and 5 bases, with 15 bases remaining between them. This CDR3 comprises 14 residues. CDR3 nucleotide sequence: TGCGCCAGCAGCGCCACCTCAGGGGTGGAGACCCAGTACTTC. Its translation is CASSATSGVETQYF.

The V call is TRBV19, the J call TRBJ2-3; perhaps TRBD2 as D (6 bases). Germline V CDR1 and CDR2: LNHDA, SQIVND (reference sequence). V was cut by 5 bases and J by 1 base, with 13 bases left in between. This CDR3 has 15 amino acids. CDR3 DNA: TGTGCCAGTAGTGTGACGGGAGCGGGCACAGATACGCAGTATTTT. Its translation: CASSVTGAGTDTQYF.